This TCR beta chain was obtained from a study of shared clonotypes between healthy human individuals. Measured with immunoSEQ multiplex PCR; TCRdb has only the in-frame clones, and not every one. In the table there are about 1,500,000 clones, roughly 96% of which are singletons. The CDR3 totals 14 residues. V dropped 3 bases and J dropped 2 bases, with 11 bases sitting between them. The germline gives CDR1 SEHNR, CDR2 FQNEAQ (reference sequence). The study's findings and limits: There were few donors, and this limited the genetic and exposure-history diversity represented. Rarefaction showed that sequencing of sorted subsets was incomplete (despite large depth).

Healthy HIV-negative adults with no recent acute infections or vaccinations were recruited as donors. A CD45RA+ naive subset and a CD45RA-negative memory subset were split from CD4+ cells. In regard to this clone: No antigen is known for it.

J is TRBJ2-7 and V is TRBV7-9; D is possibly TRBD1 (6 bases). The sequenced sample consisted of naive CD4+ T cells sorted from blood. Subset in this sample: CD45RA+ positively selected. This receptor was obtained from a man aged 30 to 45 in good health. The CDR3 DNA reads TGTGCCAGCAGCTTTCAAAAGGGGGCCTACGAGCAGTACTTC. Translated: CASSFQKGAYEQYF.